Presented here are 3 T cell receptor beta chains from one specimen sequenced in a study of post-analysis software for immune sequencing data. Study conclusions and caveats: Patients used five TRBV segments, including TRBV5-6, TRBV5-1 and TRBV20-1, more often than controls.

Antigens of these TCRs are unknown. Unique-molecular-identifier-tagged TCR beta cDNA libraries were used. Via MiXCR, TCRdb re-called the PCR reads, giving one row per CDR3 protein. The data contain about 540,000 distinct CDR3 sequences, about a third of them singletons. Specimen: blood. All receptors come from a girl under 18 with multiple sclerosis.

The CDR3: CSARDGDSPLHF. DNA for the CDR3: TGCAGTGCCCGAGATGGGGATTCACCCCTCCACTTT. The chain uses TRBV20-1 and TRBJ1-6; D gene uncertain. Between the trimmed V and J ends, which lost 6 bases and 8 bases, there was a span of 11 bases. The CDR3 length is 12 residues. The germline gives CDR1 DFQATT, CDR2 SNEGSKA (reference sequence).

CDR3 DNA: TGCGCCAGCAGCCCTTTTTCGGGGTTAGATAATGAAAAACTGTTTTTT. This encodes CASSPFSGLDNEKLFF. The chain couples TRBV4-1 to TRBJ1-4; the D is unclear. The CDR3 is made up of 16 amino acids. V dropped 4 bases and J dropped 4 bases, with 16 bases sitting between them. Germline V gene lookup returns CDR1 MGHRA and CDR2 YSYEKL.

The rearrangement uses TRBV29-1 and TRBJ1-1; the D gene is possibly TRBD1 (5 bases). Germline loops: CDR1 SQVTM, CDR2 ANQGSEA. The CDR3 totals 15 residues. Trimming took off 1 base at V and 2 bases at J, with 14 bases between the two ends. The CDR3 is CSVEVFRTSNTEAFF. In nucleotides, the CDR3 is TGCAGCGTTGAAGTTTTTAGGACATCTAACACTGAAGCTTTCTTT.